The 9 T cell receptor beta chains reported below all come from one sample, sequenced in a study of graft-versus-host responses after intestinal transplantation. Some clones are missing from TCRdb's copy, which holds only in-frame ones; the method was immunoSEQ multiplex PCR. The sample gives about 12,000 clones, around 30% of which show up once; approximately 3.2% is in the top ten. Co-plated with 200,000 CFSE-labeled responder cells were 200,000 irradiated, violet-dye-labeled stimulator cells. The sample was alloreactive CD8+ T cells from a mixed lymphocyte reaction culture, taken before intestinal transplant. The subset was: CFSE-low proliferating T cells sorted from roughly six-day pre-transplant mixed lymphocyte reaction (GvH or HvG direction). All receptors come from a human patient who received an intestinal transplant.

The sample holds a few counts of this clone. The chain combines TRBV11-3 with TRBJ1-1; 7 nucleotides agree with TRBD1. The germline CDR1 and CDR2 sequences are SGHNT and YENEEA. The J segment lost 6 bases and the V segment lost 3 bases, leaving 4 bases of the junction unmatched. The CDR3 totals 13 residues. CDR3 nucleotide sequence: TGTGCCAGCAGCTTTCGGACAGGCTCTGAAGCTTTCTTT. It yields the protein CASSFRTGSEAFF.

V usage is TRBV1 and J usage is TRBJ2-6; TRBD2, as called in the table, went unchecked against the DNA. TRBV1 is described as a pseudogene. This CDR3 is 17 amino acids long. In DNA form, the CDR3 reads TGCACCAGCAGCCGTAGACAGCGGGACTCTGGGGCCAACGTCCTGACTTTC. As protein: CTSSRRQRDSGANVLTF.

This clone was counted only a few times. The chain couples TRBV5-1 to TRBJ2-6; no definite D call. The CDR3 runs to 15 residues. Trimming took off 4 bases at V and 0 bases at J, with 8 bases between the two ends. Germline-derived CDR1 and CDR2 are SGHRS and YFSETQ. The CDR3 region has the DNA TGCGCCAGCAGCCCCTGGGGCTCTGGGGCCAACGTCCTGACTTTC. It translates to CASSPWGSGANVLTF. Filled out from reference TRBV5-1 and TRBJ2-6, the complete variable domain reads KAGVTQTPRYLIKTRGQQVTLSCSPISGHRSVSWYQQTPGQGLQFLFEYFSETQRNKGNFPGRFSGRQFSNSRSEMNVSTLELGDSALYLCASSPWGSGANVLTFGAGSRLTVL.

This clone was detected only a few times. DNA of the CDR3: TGTGCCAGCAGTCCTAGACGGTATGGCTACACCTTC. It yields the protein CASSPRRYGYTF. The genes are TRBV6-4 and TRBJ1-2; D uncertain. CDR3 length: 12 residues. Germline assignment: CDR1 MRHNA and CDR2 SNTAGT. Trimming left V 5 bases short and J 5 bases short, with 9 bases between.

The chain combines TRBV28 with TRBJ2-7; D uncertain. This CDR3 contains 13 residues. V dropped 3 bases and J dropped 1 base, with 7 bases sitting between them. The V gene's germline CDR1 is MDHEN and CDR2 SYDVKM. The DNA for the CDR3 is TGTGCCAGCAGTTTGGCTGGATCCTACGAGCAGTACTTC. This encodes CASSLAGSYEQYF.

The CDR3 DNA reads TGTGCCAGCAGCTTTTGGGACAGGGGGCCCTACGAGCAGTACTTC. Amino acid sequence: CASSFWDRGPYEQYF. The gene calls are TRBV7-9 and TRBJ2-5, with 12 bases identical to TRBD1. Judging by the DNA end, TRBJ2-7 fits better; the J call may be wrong. The CDR3 length is 15 residues. CDR1 is SEHNR, CDR2 FQNEAQ, per germline (reference sequence).

The gene calls are TRBV7-3 and TRBJ1-2; 9 bases line up with TRBD1. Trimming cost V 2 bases and J 7 bases; bases outside gene matches: 8. Germline V gives CDR1 SGHTA, CDR2 FQGTGA. This CDR3 spans 15 amino acids. The CDR3 loop is CASSLVAGTGTGYTF. The CDR3 DNA sequence: TGTGCCAGCAGCTTAGTTGCCGGGACAGGGACTGGCTACACCTTC.

The chain uses TRBV7-2 and TRBJ2-5; 8 bases map to TRBD1. V shed 0 bases, J shed 4 bases, and the junction held 4 bases outside the gene matches. Germline-derived CDR1 and CDR2 are SGHTA and FQGNSA. The CDR3 sequence is 15 residues long. CDR3 DNA sequence: TGTGCCAGCAGCTTAGCAGGGACAGGTGGAGAGACCCAGTACTTC. Its protein is CASSLAGTGGETQYF.

The J gene is TRBJ2-1, the V gene TRBV27; 14 nucleotides agree with TRBD2. CDR1 MNHEY and CDR2 SMNVEV come from the germline V gene (reference sequence). J lost 6 bases, V lost 7 bases, and 5 bases had no gene match. The CDR3 covers 15 residues. Here the CDR3 DNA reads TGTGCCAGCACAACGGGACTAGCGGGGGTCAATGAGCAGTTCTTC. Amino acid sequence: CASTTGLAGVNEQFF.